One TCR beta chain is described in this entry. Data came from immunoSEQ multiplex PCR; TCRdb stores just in-frame clones and leaves some out. The sample has over 1.4 million clones; around 95% are singletons. Trimming took off 7 bases at V and 1 base at J, with 25 bases between the two ends. The length of the CDR3 is 18 residues. In germline, CDR1 is LNHDA, CDR2 SQIVND (reference sequence). The record originates from a study of shared clonotypes between healthy human individuals. Sequencing was carried out using naive CD4+ T cells sorted from blood. As to subset: CD45RA+ positively selected. This chain uses TRBV19 with TRBJ1-1; D might be TRBD1 (6 bases). This TCR derives from a young man in good health. The CDR3 coding sequence is TGTGCCAGTACTCCCAGGCCACATTGGGAAGGGGGGAACACTGAAGCTTTCTTT. The encoded protein is CASTPRPHWEGGNTEAFF. Variable domain in full (rest from reference TRBV19 and TRBJ1-1): DGGITQSPKYLFRKEGQNVTLSCEQNLNHDAMYWYRQDPGQGLRLIYYSQIVNDFQKGDIAEGYSVSREKKESFPLTVTSAQKNPTAFYLCASTPRPHWEGGNTEAFFGQGTRLTVV.